The present TCR beta chain was sequenced within a study of OX40 agonist ivuxolimab in advanced cancers. Findings and caveats of the study: With doses of 0.1 to 3.0 mg/kg, CD4+ and CD8+ blood T cells had undergone clonal expansion by week 6.

V lost 3 bases, J lost 0 bases, and 9 bases lay in between. The germline V gene encodes CDR1 SGHDN and CDR2 FVKESK. The CDR3 totals 15 residues. As concerns this clone: Its cognate antigen is unknown.

The method was immunoSEQ multiplex PCR; TCRdb's version includes in-frame clones alone and lacks a portion of them. The repertoire holds over 95,000 clones, with roughly nine tenths as singletons. The sequence was obtained from an adult with an advanced solid tumor such as melanoma, head and neck, liver or kidney cancer. This rearrangement joins TRBV14 to TRBJ2-4, with TRBD2 as a possible D gene (6 bases). The source was CD4+ or CD8+ T cells sorted from blood, collected in a trial of the OX40 agonist ivuxolimab. The CDR3 bases are TGTGCCAGCAGCCACGGACTACTAGCCAAAAACATTCAGTACTTC. Its protein is CASSHGLLAKNIQYF.